This TCR beta chain originates from a study of shared clonotypes between healthy human individuals. As regards this clone: The antigen is undetermined.

V was pared by 5 bases and J by 5 bases, with 13 bases between. The CDR3 covers 13 residues. CDR1 and CDR2 (germline): MNHEY, SMNVEV (reference sequence). Only CD45RO-negative cells positively selected for CCR7 counted as naive CD8 cells, so terminally differentiated effector memory CD45RA+ cells were excluded. General observations from the study: Some naive CD4 clonotypes, roughly 4.5%, turned up in common across four donors.

The run depth of the assay was deep. Produced via immunoSEQ multiplex PCR; TCRdb's table is partial and in-frame only. The sample has around 610,000 clones, about 95% seen once. This clonotype was obtained from a woman aged 25 to 45 in good health. V usage is TRBV27 and J usage is TRBJ2-7; D might be TRBD1 (6 bases). The material sequenced was naive CD8+ T cells sorted from blood. The CDR3 loop is CASSNIQGNEQYF. The DNA for the CDR3 is TGTGCCAGCAGTAATATCCAGGGGAACGAGCAGTACTTC.